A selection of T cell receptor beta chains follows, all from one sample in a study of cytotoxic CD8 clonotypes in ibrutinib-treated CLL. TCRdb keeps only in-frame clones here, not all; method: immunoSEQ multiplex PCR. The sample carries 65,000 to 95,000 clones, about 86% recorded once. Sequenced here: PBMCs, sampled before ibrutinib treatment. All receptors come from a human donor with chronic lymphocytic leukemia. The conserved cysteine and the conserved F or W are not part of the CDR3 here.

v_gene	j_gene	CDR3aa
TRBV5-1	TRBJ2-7	ASSLHEGLLYEQY
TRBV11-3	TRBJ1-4	ASSLNSIGGQSNEKLF
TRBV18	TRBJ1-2	ASSHGGGRPSPNYGYT
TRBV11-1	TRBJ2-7	ASSPPTGTYEQY
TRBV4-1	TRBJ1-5	ASSQPNQPQH
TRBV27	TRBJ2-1	ASSPATSGRVFNEQF
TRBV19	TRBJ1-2	ASSITRQGRGYT
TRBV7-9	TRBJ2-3	ASSRDIFRTDTQY
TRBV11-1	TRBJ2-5	ASSAYRGQQETQY
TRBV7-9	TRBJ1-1	ASSLGTANTEAF
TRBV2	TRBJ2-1	ASSDHITRGNEQF
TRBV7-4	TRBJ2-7	ASSSPSDETHYEQY
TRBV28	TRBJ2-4	ASSFRQGTSTIAKNIQY
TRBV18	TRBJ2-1	ASSLGSGRATHEQF
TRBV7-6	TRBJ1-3	ASSLGQGRGNTIY
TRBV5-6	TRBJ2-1	ASSSPLYEQF